A single sample is the source of the 30 T cell receptor beta chains below, sequenced in a study of cytomegalovirus exposure and HLA in healthy donors. The PCR used 60 Vbeta and 13 Jbeta primers. Data came from immunoSEQ multiplex PCR; TCRdb stores just in-frame clones and leaves some out. The table includes about 240,000 clones, 82% detected once. The sample comprised PBMCs. The receptors come from a woman between 40 and 50 years old in good health and CMV-seropositive.

This rearrangement joins TRBV5-4 to TRBJ2-2, with 9 bases aligning to TRBD2. After removal of 1 base from V and 1 base from J, the junction contained 5 bases not matched to a gene. CDR3 size: 17 residues. Germline V CDR1 and CDR2: SGHNT, YYREEE (reference sequence). DNA of the CDR3: TGTGCCAGCAGCTTGAGCCTAGCGGGGTTGAACACCGGGGAGCTGTTTTTT. It specifies CASSLSLAGLNTGELFF.

CDR3 in DNA: TGTGCCAGCAGCTTCCTAGACAGACGGCCCCAGCATTTT. Its protein is CASSFLDRRPQHF. The V call is TRBV11-2, the J call TRBJ1-5; D is possibly TRBD1 (5 bases). Trimming took off 3 bases at V and 9 bases at J, with 12 bases between the two ends. This CDR3 is 13 amino acids long. Germline CDR1 reads SGHAT; CDR2 reads FQNNGV.

J is TRBJ2-5 and V is TRBV5-4; no firm D call. This CDR3 spans 13 amino acids. Trimming took 4 bases from V and 1 from J, leaving 8 bases between them. The germline gives CDR1 SGHNT, CDR2 YYREEE (reference sequence). The CDR3 region has the DNA TGTGCCAGCAGCCCATCACTCCAAGAGACCCAGTACTTC. Amino acids: CASSPSLQETQYF.

A single count supports this clone. This sequence joins TRBV6-5 and TRBJ2-5; 9 nucleotides agree with TRBD2. CDR3 length equals 14 residues. From germline, CDR1 is MNHEY and CDR2 SVGAGI. V shed 7 bases, J shed 5 bases, and the junction held 8 bases outside the gene matches. CDR3 nucleotide sequence: TGTGCCAGCAAGGCGGGGGGGTTGAGGGAGACCCAGTACTTC. It codes for CASKAGGLRETQYF.

The V and J genes are TRBV19 and TRBJ1-2; no definite D call. The CDR3 runs 14 residues. The V end lost 7 bases, the J end lost 5 bases, and 17 bases lay between the germline ends. Germline V gene data show CDR1 as LNHDA and CDR2 as SQIVND (reference sequence). As DNA, the CDR3 is TGTGCCAGTACAGCGGGTCGAATAACTTATGGCTACACCTTC. Its protein is CASTAGRITYGYTF.

V is TRBV7-9 and J is TRBJ1-2, with 9 bases that match TRBD1. The V segment lost 5 bases and the J segment 7 bases; nucleotides outside the gene matches: 11. The CDR3 totals 15 residues. Germline V gene data show CDR1 as SEHNR and CDR2 as FQNEAQ (reference sequence). CDR3 loop: CASSPHGTGQSGYTF. The CDR3 DNA sequence: TGTGCCAGCAGCCCCCACGGGACAGGGCAAAGTGGCTACACCTTC.

The V and J genes are TRBV2 and TRBJ1-1; D not certain. Germline V CDR1 and CDR2: SNHLY, FYNNEI. V was shortened by 7 bases and J by 4 bases, with 22 bases between the two germline ends. The CDR3 sequence is 16 residues long. The CDR3, as DNA: TGTGCCAGCACAGATACATGGAACCGAGGAGTCACTGAAGCTTTCTTT. Its translation is CASTDTWNRGVTEAFF. Looking up the rest from reference TRBV2 and TRBJ1-1 gives the full variable domain: EPEVTQTPSHQVTQMGQEVILRCVPISNHLYFYWYRQILGQKVEFLVSFYNNEISEKSEIFDDQFSVERPDGSNFTLKIRSTKLEDSAMYFCASTDTWNRGVTEAFFGQGTRLTVV.

The rearrangement joins TRBV7-8 to TRBJ2-1, with 14 bases identical to TRBD2. The CDR3 length is 15 residues. Germline V gene sequence: CDR1 SGHVS, CDR2 FQNEAQ. The junction had 6 bases not matched to a gene; V was cut back by 7 bases and J by 7 bases. CDR3 sequence: CASTLTSGGVNEQFF. Written as DNA, the CDR3 is TGTGCCAGCACCCTGACTAGCGGGGGGGTAAATGAGCAGTTCTTC.

The V gene is TRBV18, the J gene TRBJ2-2; tentatively, D is TRBD2 (6 bases). V dropped 3 bases and J dropped 7 bases, with 21 bases sitting between them. The CDR3 is 17 amino acids. Germline-derived CDR1 and CDR2 are KGHSH and LQKENI. CDR3 DNA sequence: TGTGCCAGCTCACCGGCTCTTACTAGCTCGAGGGGCGGGGAGCTGTTTTTT. This gives the protein CASSPALTSSRGGELFF.

The rearrangement links TRBV12-2 to TRBJ1-2. TRBV12-2 is a pseudogene. CDR3 length equals 19 residues. CDR3 sequence: CASRSYGGACRVPNYGYTF. The CDR3 bases are TGTGCAAGTCGCTCCTACGGAGGGGCTTGCAGAGTCCCTAACTATGGCTACACCTTC.

This clone has only one observation. V gene TRBV6-6 combines with J gene TRBJ1-5, with D possibly matching TRBD1 (5 bases). Trimming stripped 6 bases from V and 6 bases from J, with 12 bases between. The CDR3 covers 13 residues. Germline CDR1 and CDR2: MNHNY and SVGAGI (reference sequence). This CDR3 is CASSTGGPQPQHF. Here the CDR3 DNA reads TGTGCCAGCAGCACGGGGGGTCCTCAGCCCCAGCATTTT.

This clone appeared a single time. Germline and junction disagree at one end, which may indicate a read error. The V gene is TRBV11-3, the J gene TRBJ2-2; D is perhaps TRBD2 (5 bases). The CDR3 sequence is 14 residues long. CDR1 is SGHNT, CDR2 YENEEA, per germline. CDR3 sequence reads: CASSLERSSGELFF. In DNA, the CDR3 is TGTGCCAGCAGTTTAGAGCGGAGCTCCGGGGAGCTGTTTTTT.

This rearrangement joins TRBV6-5 to TRBJ2-1; tentative D call: TRBD1 (6 bases). Deletions cut 7 bases from V and 1 base from J, with 14 bases between. This CDR3 is 15 amino acids long. The germline gives CDR1 MNHEY, CDR2 SVGAGI. CDR3 region: CASTPSQGSYNEQFF. The CDR3 DNA is TGTGCCAGCACCCCTAGCCAGGGGTCCTACAATGAGCAGTTCTTC.

The chain carries TRBV29-1 and TRBJ1-2, with D perhaps TRBD1 (5 bases). There are 16 residues in the CDR3. The V end lost 1 base, the J end lost 4 bases, and 19 bases lay between the germline ends. CDR1 and CDR2 from the germline V gene are SQVTM and ANQGSEA. CDR3 sequence reads: CSVEGLQGADSYGYTF. The CDR3 DNA follows: TGCAGCGTTGAAGGACTTCAAGGGGCCGATAGCTATGGCTACACCTTC.

This clone was seen more than once but under ten times. The genes are TRBV30 and TRBJ1-1, with D hard to call. The V gene's germline CDR1 is GTSNPN and CDR2 SVGIG (reference sequence). CDR3 length: 13 amino acids. Trimming stripped 6 bases from V and 1 base from J, with 12 bases between. This chain's CDR3 is CACTKLANTEAFF. DNA for the CDR3: TGTGCCTGTACGAAATTGGCGAACACTGAAGCTTTCTTT.

This clone was detected once. The chain employs TRBV9 and TRBJ1-3; no firm D call. The CDR3 has 18 residues. Germline-derived CDR1 and CDR2 are SGDLS and YYNGEE. Trimming took 0 bases from V and 1 from J, leaving 17 bases between them. The CDR3 nucleotides are TGTGCCAGCAGCGTAGTAGAGGTACTCAATCGGTCTGGAAACACCATATATTTT. Protein: CASSVVEVLNRSGNTIYF.

This clone was counted once. This rearrangement joins TRBV30 to TRBJ1-3; 8 positions agree with TRBD1. The CDR3 runs to 16 residues. J was trimmed by 0 bases and V by 2 bases; bases with no gene match: 6. CDR1 and CDR2 (germline): GTSNPN, SVGIG (reference sequence). The chain's CDR3 is CAWSKDRASSGNTIYF. In DNA form, the CDR3 reads TGTGCCTGGAGTAAGGACAGGGCCTCCTCTGGAAACACCATATATTTT.

CDR3 nucleotides: TGTGCCAGCAGTGCAAGGAGCGGGGGCAAGGGAGAGACCCAGTACTTC. Translated, it gives CASSARSGGKGETQYF. This chain links TRBV2 with TRBJ2-5; 8 bases align to TRBD2. J was trimmed by 4 bases and V by 4 bases; bases with no gene match: 11. Looked up from germline, CDR1 is SNHLY and CDR2 is FYNNEI. This CDR3 is 16 amino acids long.

The chain has TRBV12-5 and TRBJ2-7, with a possible D match to TRBD2 (5 bases). CDR1 is LGHNT, CDR2 FRNRAP, per germline. V shed 6 bases and J shed 3 bases, with 12 bases lying between them. There are 13 residues in the CDR3. The CDR3 spells CASGTELVYEQYF. DNA for the CDR3: TGTGCTAGTGGCACCGAACTAGTCTACGAGCAGTACTTC.

The rearrangement links TRBV18 to TRBJ1-1; D call uncertain. The germline V and J ends were trimmed by 4 bases and 0 bases, with 15 bases remaining between them. The CDR3 spans 16 residues. Germline loops: CDR1 KGHSH, CDR2 LQKENI. CDR3 sequence reads: CASSLTGKGMNTEAFF. CDR3 nucleotide sequence: TGTGCCAGCTCACTCACGGGGAAGGGTATGAACACTGAAGCTTTCTTT.

The CDR3 bases are TGTGCCAGCAGCCCCCGGGACAAGAGTTTCGTGGATCAGCCCCAGCATTTT. Translating gives CASSPRDKSFVDQPQHF. The chain employs TRBV27 and TRBJ1-5, with D tentatively TRBD1 (6 bases). Germline-derived CDR1 and CDR2 are MNHEY and SMNVEV (reference sequence). Trimming took off 6 bases at V and 5 bases at J, with 23 bases between the two ends. The CDR3 covers 17 residues.

This clone was picked up one time. CDR3 sequence (DNA): TGCGCCAGCAGCTTGCGGCTGGCAGGGAATGTGATGGGCGGCTACACCTTC. This encodes CASSLRLAGNVMGGYTF. The J gene is TRBJ1-2, the V gene TRBV5-1; D might be TRBD1 (5 bases). Germline V gene sequence: CDR1 SGHRS, CDR2 YFSETQ. The V and J ends lost 1 base and 8 bases respectively, with 24 bases between them. The CDR3 spans 17 residues.

The V call is TRBV9, the J call TRBJ2-3, with 12 bases identical to TRBD2. J lost 4 bases, V lost 3 bases, and 9 bases had no gene match. The CDR3 length is 17 residues. The germline V gene encodes CDR1 SGDLS and CDR2 YYNGEE. CDR3 protein: CASSAGLAGGRSDTQYF. CDR3 nucleotides: TGTGCCAGCAGCGCAGGCCTAGCGGGAGGGCGGTCAGATACGCAGTATTTT. The whole variable domain, remainder taken from reference TRBV9 and TRBJ2-3, is DSGVTQTPKHLITATGQRVTLRCSPRSGDLSVYWYQQSLDQGLQFLIQYYNGEERAKGNILERFSAQQFPDLHSELNLSSLELGDSALYFCASSAGLAGGRSDTQYFGPGTRLTVL.

J is TRBJ2-3 and V is TRBV6-5; D call uncertain. The CDR3 runs to 12 residues. In germline, CDR1 is MNHEY, CDR2 SVGAGI. The ends were cut back, 5 bases at V and 5 bases at J, with 8 bases in the middle. CDR3 in DNA: TGTGCCAGCAGTACCCACAGAGATACGCAGTATTTT. This sequence encodes CASSTHRDTQYF.

Notes on this clone: A far larger clone is off by one base, so a read error is likely. The same CDR3 can be traced to other DNA sequences in this sample. This chain's CDR3 is CASSQRTGREQYF. CDR3 coding DNA: TGTGCCAGCAGCCAACGTACAGGGCGAGAGCAGTACTTC. V gene TRBV5-5 combines with J gene TRBJ2-7; a weak D match, TRBD1 (6 bases). V was cut by 4 bases and J by 7 bases, with 15 bases left in between. Looked up from germline, CDR1 is SGHKS and CDR2 is YYEKEE (reference sequence). The CDR3 covers 13 residues. The complete variable domain, with remaining parts taken from reference TRBV5-5 and TRBJ2-7, reads DAGVTQSPTHLIKTRGQQVTLRCSPISGHKSVSWYQQVLGQGPQFIFQYYEKEERGRGNFPDRFSARQFPNYSSELNVNALLLGDSALYLCASSQRTGREQYFGPGTRLTVT.

A single count supports this clone. V usage is TRBV18 and J usage is TRBJ1-3, with TRBD1 matching 8 bases. This CDR3 is built from 16 residues. V was clipped by 6 bases and J by 0 bases; unmatched bases: 7. Germline V gene data show CDR1 as KGHSH and CDR2 as LQKENI. CDR3 protein: CASSPPGGTSGNTIYF. The CDR3 nucleotides read TGTGCCAGCTCGCCCCCAGGGGGCACCTCTGGAAACACCATATATTTT.

V usage is TRBV6-6 and J usage is TRBJ1-4, with D uncertain. The CDR3 extends over 13 amino acids. V lost 6 bases, J lost 6 bases, and 11 bases lay in between. Germline V gene sequence: CDR1 MNHNY, CDR2 SVGAGI (reference sequence). CDR3 nucleotide sequence: TGTGCCAGCAGCAACAATCCGTATGAAAAACTGTTTTTT. Translating it yields CASSNNPYEKLFF.

This chain joins TRBV30 and TRBJ2-7; possible D gene TRBD2, 7 bases. This CDR3 is built from 13 residues. CDR1 and CDR2 from the germline V gene are GTSNPN and SVGIG (reference sequence). V was trimmed by 0 bases and J by 5 bases, leaving 11 bases between them. The CDR3 DNA reads TGTGCCTGGAGTGTATCGGGGGGCGACGAGCAGTACTTC. Its translation: CAWSVSGGDEQYF.

The sample holds a few counts of this clone. The chain has TRBV11-3 and TRBJ1-1; the match to TRBD1 covers 9 bases. Germline V lookup: CDR1 SGHNT, CDR2 YENEEA. This CDR3 has 17 amino acids. The ends lost 2 bases at V and 7 bases at J; junction bases unmatched: 14. CDR3 coding DNA: TGTGCCAGCAGCTTAAGTAGGGACAGGGTTTGGCACGGTGAAGCTTTCTTT. Its translation: CASSLSRDRVWHGEAFF.

The CDR3 here is CASSPRLAGGQFF. In DNA form, the CDR3 reads TGTGCCAGCAGCCCCAGACTAGCGGGGGGGCAGTTCTTC. The V and J genes are TRBV7-6 and TRBJ2-1, with 13 bases lining up with TRBD2. The CDR3 has 13 residues. CDR1 SGHVS and CDR2 FNYEAQ come from the germline V gene. V lost 5 bases and J lost 12; bases outside the gene matches: 4.